These 24 T cell receptor beta chains came from one sample sequenced in a study of monozygotic twins with cystic fibrosis. Clones were read by immunoSEQ multiplex PCR, and TCRdb kept only the in-frame ones, dropping some. This table holds 10,000 to 15,000 clones, roughly 85% found once. The sequencing sample was made of blood. These TCRs come from a man aged 18 to 29 with cystic fibrosis.

This clone has just one count. The V gene is TRBV7-9, the J gene TRBJ2-7; the D gene is possibly TRBD1 (6 bases). The germline V gene encodes CDR1 SEHNR and CDR2 FQNEAQ (reference sequence). The CDR3 covers 15 residues. Trimming left V 1 base short and J 6 bases short, with 16 bases between. The CDR3, as DNA: TGTGCCAGCAGCTTAGGAAGGGACCGAGGGGGCGAGCAGTACTTC. Translated, it gives CASSLGRDRGGEQYF.

This rearrangement joins TRBV6-1 to TRBJ2-7, with TRBD2 identical over 7 bases. Germline loops: CDR1 MNHNS, CDR2 SASEGT. The CDR3 is made up of 11 amino acids. The V and J ends lost 8 bases and 4 bases, in that order; junction bases with no gene match: 2. The DNA for the CDR3 is TGTGCCAGCCAGGGAGGGTACGAGCAGTACTTC. It yields the protein CASQGGYEQYF.

CDR3 in amino acids: CASSVAIGASPLHF. CDR3 nucleotide sequence: TGTGCCAGCAGCGTGGCTATTGGGGCGTCCCCCCTCCACTTT. The chain is built from TRBV5-4 and TRBJ1-6, with a tentative D call TRBD1 (5 bases). This CDR3 contains 14 residues. Between the trimmed V and J ends, which lost 4 bases and 13 bases, there was a span of 18 bases. Germline V lookup: CDR1 SGHNT, CDR2 YYREEE (reference sequence).

This chain uses TRBV19 with TRBJ2-7; 8 bases align to TRBD2. The V gene end was trimmed by 3 bases and the J gene end by 3 bases; junction bases not matched to a gene: 4. Germline CDR1 and CDR2: LNHDA and SQIVND (reference sequence). The CDR3 is 14 amino acids. This CDR3 is CASSMVAGNYEQYF. In DNA, the CDR3 is TGTGCCAGTAGTATGGTAGCGGGAAACTACGAGCAGTACTTC.

The CDR3 DNA reads TGTGCCAGTAGTATATCCGGACTACCCCCCTCCTACAATGAGCAGTTCTTC. Amino acid sequence: CASSISGLPPSYNEQFF. The chain links TRBV19 to TRBJ2-1, with a possible D match to TRBD2 (6 bases). Trimming took 2 bases from V and 0 from J, leaving 14 bases between them. CDR3 length equals 17 residues. Germline-derived CDR1 and CDR2 are LNHDA and SQIVND (reference sequence).

CDR3 sequence (DNA): TGCAGCGTTCTCCGACTAGCGGGAAGGGTGGAGACCCAGTACTTC. Its translation: CSVLRLAGRVETQYF. The rearrangement links TRBV29-1 to TRBJ2-5; 11 nucleotides match TRBD2. J lost 5 bases, V lost 5 bases, and 10 bases had no gene match. The CDR3 extends over 15 amino acids. Germline V gene data show CDR1 as SQVTM and CDR2 as ANQGSEA.

This clone was observed a few times. This rearrangement joins TRBV6-6 to TRBJ1-6; possibly TRBD1 for D (5 bases). This CDR3 has 13 amino acids. The germline V gene has CDR1 MNHNY and CDR2 SVGAGI (reference sequence). Trimming shortened V by 5 bases and J by 8 bases, and 10 bases separated the two germline ends. For the CDR3, the DNA is TGTGCCAGCAGTCAGTTAGGGGATTCACCCCTCCACTTT. Protein sequence: CASSQLGDSPLHF.

The rearrangement joins TRBV4-1 to TRBJ2-7; 9 bases are a match to TRBD2. The V gene's germline CDR1 is MGHRA and CDR2 YSYEKL. The trim removed 4 bases at V and 1 base at J, leaving 2 bases unmatched. The CDR3 consists of 14 residues. The CDR3 DNA reads as TGCGCCAGCAGCCTTAGCGGGAGTTCCTACGAGCAGTACTTC. It specifies CASSLSGSSYEQYF.

V is TRBV4-3 and J is TRBJ1-2; maybe TRBD1 (5 bases). This CDR3 comprises 16 residues. Germline assignment: CDR1 LGHNA and CDR2 YSLEER. V was shortened by 5 bases and J by 5 bases, with 21 bases between the two germline ends. The CDR3 region is CASSVHGAGLSYGYTF. The CDR3 DNA sequence: TGCGCCAGCAGCGTACACGGGGCAGGGCTAAGTTATGGCTACACCTTC.

Only a few counts were recorded for this clone. The chain couples TRBV6-5 to TRBJ1-5; D possibly corresponds to TRBD1 (5 bases). The CDR3 is 15 amino acids. Per the germline V gene, CDR1 is MNHEY and CDR2 is SVGAGI. Trimming stripped 8 bases from V and 1 base from J, with 15 bases between. The CDR3 is CASALRGDSNQPQHF. CDR3 nucleotides: TGTGCCAGCGCCCTACGGGGCGACAGCAATCAGCCCCAGCATTTT.

The DNA for the CDR3 is TGTGCCAGCAGTCCTTCGACAGGGGGAAACTTCTATGGCTACACCTTC. Translation gives CASSPSTGGNFYGYTF. The chain recombines TRBV13 with TRBJ1-2; 9 nucleotides align to TRBD1. This CDR3 comprises 16 residues. With 6 bases clipped from V and 4 bases from J, the junction kept 12 bases outside the gene matches. The germline V gene encodes CDR1 PRHDT and CDR2 FYEKMQ (reference sequence).

The chain employs TRBV5-1 and TRBJ2-1; 10 bases line up with TRBD2. The V gene end was trimmed by 3 bases and the J gene end by 4 bases; junction bases not matched to a gene: 1. CDR1 and CDR2 from the germline V gene are SGHRS and YFSETQ. The CDR3 has 14 amino acids. The CDR3 DNA sequence: TGCGCCAGCAGCTGGACTAGCGGATACAATGAGCAGTTCTTC. Translation gives CASSWTSGYNEQFF.

The chain combines TRBV4-1 with TRBJ1-1, with TRBD1 matching over 8 bases. Germline CDR1 is MGHRA and CDR2 is YSYEKL. J gave up 5 bases and V 3 bases, and 11 bases lay outside the gene matches. The CDR3 consists of 16 residues. CDR3 coding DNA: TGCGCCAGCAGCCAGGGAGCCGGGACAGGTTATACTGAAGCTTTCTTT. Its protein product is CASSQGAGTGYTEAFF.

The rearrangement joins TRBV30 to TRBJ2-7, with 9 bases aligning to TRBD1. Germline CDR1 GTSNPN, CDR2 SVGIG (reference sequence). The CDR3 length is 14 residues. J lost 4 bases, V lost 3 bases, and 7 bases had no gene match. CDR3 DNA: TGTGCCTGGAGCGGGACAGGGCAGTTTTACGAGCAGTACTTC. Encoded protein: CAWSGTGQFYEQYF.

The J gene is TRBJ2-5, the V gene TRBV5-6; 8 nucleotides agree with TRBD2. The CDR3 consists of 17 residues. The germline V gene has CDR1 SGHDT and CDR2 YYEEEE. V gave up 0 bases and J gave up 5 bases; unmatched junction bases: 12. This CDR3 reads CASSLDPGRAFVETQYF. The CDR3 DNA sequence: TGTGCCAGCAGCTTGGACCCCGGGAGGGCTTTCGTCGAGACCCAGTACTTC.

The rearrangement uses TRBV27 and TRBJ1-2, with D possibly matching TRBD1 (5 bases). Germline CDR1 reads MNHEY; CDR2 reads SMNVEV (reference sequence). This CDR3 region has 13 residues. The V gene lost 3 bases and the J gene lost 2 bases, with 7 bases spanning the gap. CDR3 amino acids: CASSFEGNYGYTF. As DNA, the CDR3 is TGTGCCAGCAGTTTTGAGGGGAACTATGGCTACACCTTC.

The rearrangement joins TRBV19 to TRBJ2-2, with D perhaps matching TRBD1 (6 bases). V lost 6 bases and J lost 6, with 17 bases in between. Germline V lookup: CDR1 LNHDA, CDR2 SQIVND (reference sequence). CDR3 length: 15 amino acids. CDR3 nucleotide sequence: TGTGCCAGTAGGCCACAGGGATTAGGATCCGGGGAGCTGTTTTTT. As protein: CASRPQGLGSGELFF.

This chain connects TRBV4-2 to TRBJ1-4; D not resolved. The V end was cut by 4 bases, the J end by 8 bases, with 20 bases between. The CDR3 covers 16 residues. CDR1 and CDR2 from the germline V gene are LGHNA and YNFKEQ. The CDR3 sequence is CASSPAGGEYWEKLFF. The CDR3 DNA sequence: TGTGCCAGCAGCCCTGCCGGTGGGGAGTATTGGGAAAAACTGTTTTTT.

The chain carries TRBV12-5 and TRBJ2-1, with 8 nucleotides matching TRBD2. Germline V CDR1 and CDR2: LGHNT, FRNRAP. This CDR3 region has 13 residues. The trim removed 3 bases at V and 7 bases at J, leaving 2 bases unmatched. CDR3 residues: CASGFSGGNEQFF. The DNA for the CDR3 is TGTGCTAGTGGTTTCTCGGGGGGGAATGAGCAGTTCTTC.

The CDR3, as DNA: TGCGCCAGCAGCCAACTACAGGGTAATTCACCCCTCCACTTT. It codes for CASSQLQGNSPLHF. The V call is TRBV4-3, the J call TRBJ1-6; D is possibly TRBD1 (6 bases). The CDR3 length is 14 residues. Trimming pared 2 bases from V and 6 bases from J, leaving 8 bases between. The germline CDR1 and CDR2 sequences are LGHNA and YSLEER.

The rearrangement uses TRBV6-5 and TRBJ1-1, with D uncertain. This CDR3 spans 13 amino acids. CDR1 MNHEY and CDR2 SVGAGI come from the germline V gene. Trimming cost V 0 bases and J 6 bases, with 8 bases left between them. The CDR3 here is CASSYSWDAEAFF. In DNA form, the CDR3 reads TGTGCCAGCAGTTACTCGTGGGATGCTGAAGCTTTCTTT.

This clone was counted a few times. The V call is TRBV15, the J call TRBJ1-5, with 9 bases lining up with TRBD1. The CDR3 is made up of 14 amino acids. Germline CDR1 LNHNV, CDR2 YYDKDF (reference sequence). Trimming cost V 9 bases and J 5 bases; bases outside gene matches: 8. CDR3 nucleotides: TGTGCCACAAACCGGGACAGGGCCCATCAGCCCCAGCATTTT. Protein: CATNRDRAHQPQHF.

The sample holds a few counts of this clone. The rearrangement joins TRBV9 to TRBJ1-6; TRBD1 might be the D (5 bases). Germline CDR1 reads SGDLS; CDR2 reads YYNGEE. The CDR3 totals 13 residues. Trimming shortened V by 0 bases and J by 9 bases, and 7 bases separated the two germline ends. The CDR3 bases are TGTGCCAGCAGCGTAGGGCAGGGTTCACCCCTCCACTTT. It specifies CASSVGQGSPLHF.

V gene TRBV2 combines with J gene TRBJ2-1; D not resolved. CDR3 length: 14 amino acids. Germline-derived CDR1 and CDR2 are SNHLY and FYNNEI. Trimming left V 0 bases short and J 6 bases short, with 9 bases between. Written as DNA, the CDR3 is TGTGCCAGCAGTGAAGCTTGGGCCAGCAATGAGCAGTTCTTC. As protein: CASSEAWASNEQFF.